A single sample is the source of the 7 T cell receptor beta chains below, sequenced in a study of cytomegalovirus exposure and HLA in healthy donors. The PCR employed 60 Vbeta primers together with 13 Jbeta primers. Only in-frame clones appear in the TCRdb table, and some are missing; sequencing was by immunoSEQ multiplex PCR. The sample has about 170,000 clones; about 75% are singletons. Sample: PBMCs. The receptors stem from a woman in her forties or fifties in good health and CMV-seropositive.

J is TRBJ1-3 and V is TRBV9, with 8 bases matching TRBD1. Germline V lookup: CDR1 SGDLS, CDR2 YYNGEE. The CDR3 covers 14 residues. The junction had 3 bases not matched to a gene; V was cut back by 3 bases and J by 4 bases. The CDR3 nucleotides are TGTGCCAGCAGCGCCTGGACAGGGGGAAACACCATATATTTT. Encoded protein: CASSAWTGGNTIYF.

This chain joins TRBV4-3 and TRBJ1-1; D is unresolved. Trimming pared 0 bases from V and 3 bases from J, leaving 14 bases between. The CDR3 loop spans 16 amino acids. Germline CDR1 and CDR2: LGHNA and YSLEER. Written as DNA, the CDR3 is TGCGCCAGCAGCCAAGATCGTGCGGGCCGGGACACTGAAGCTTTCTTT. Its protein is CASSQDRAGRDTEAFF.

This clone was recorded a few times. This rearrangement joins TRBV11-2 to TRBJ1-3, with D uncertain. V was trimmed by 3 bases and J by 0 bases, leaving 21 bases between them. This CDR3 has 19 amino acids. Looked up from germline, CDR1 is SGHAT and CDR2 is FQNNGV. The CDR3 region has the DNA TGTGCCAGCAGCTTTTATAGTTTGCGGTGGTCTGGCTCTGGAAACACCATATATTTT. Amino acid sequence: CASSFYSLRWSGSGNTIYF.

The chain employs TRBV7-8 and TRBJ2-1; 11 nucleotides align to TRBD2. The CDR3 consists of 15 residues. Germline V gene lookup returns CDR1 SGHVS and CDR2 FQNEAQ. V lost 1 base to trimming and J lost 10 bases; unmatched junction nucleotides: 6. The chain's CDR3 is CASSLGSSGRDEQFF. CDR3 nucleotide sequence: TGTGCCAGCAGCTTAGGGAGTAGCGGGAGGGACGAGCAGTTCTTC.

The V and J genes are TRBV6-1 and TRBJ2-2; 10 bases agree with TRBD2. CDR1 is MNHNS and CDR2 is SASEGT in the germline V gene. The CDR3 contains 18 residues. Losses at the gene ends were 3 bases for V and 4 bases for J; bases not matched to a gene: 11. The CDR3, as DNA: TGTGCCAGCAGTGATGGGAGCGGGAGGGCCCTATCCACCGGGGAGCTGTTTTTT. Amino acids: CASSDGSGRALSTGELFF.

This clone came up a few times. This chain connects TRBV9 to TRBJ1-2, with D tentatively TRBD1 (5 bases). Germline V lookup: CDR1 SGDLS, CDR2 YYNGEE. Trimming removed 1 base at V and 4 bases at J, with 8 bases between. CDR3 length: 13 amino acids. DNA of the CDR3: TGTGCCAGCAGCGTATCGCAGGGCTATGGCTACACCTTC. This sequence encodes CASSVSQGYGYTF. Combining the CDR3 with reference TRBV9 and TRBJ1-2 gives the whole variable domain DSGVTQTPKHLITATGQRVTLRCSPRSGDLSVYWYQQSLDQGLQFLIQYYNGEERAKGNILERFSAQQFPDLHSELNLSSLELGDSALYFCASSVSQGYGYTFGSGTRLTVV.

The chain is built from TRBV11-2 and TRBJ2-1; TRBD1 agrees at 11 bases. CDR1 SGHAT and CDR2 FQNNGV come from the germline V gene. The V gene end was trimmed by 4 bases and the J gene end by 9 bases; junction bases not matched to a gene: 5. CDR3 length equals 14 residues. The CDR3 reads CASSYGTGGSEQFF. CDR3 coding DNA: TGTGCCAGCAGCTACGGGACAGGGGGGTCTGAGCAGTTCTTC. Complete variable domain (other parts from reference TRBV11-2 and TRBJ2-1): EAGVAQSPRYKIIEKRQSVAFWCNPISGHATLYWYQQILGQGPKLLIQFQNNGVVDDSQLPKDRFSAERLKGVDSTLKIQPAKLEDSAVYLCASSYGTGGSEQFFGPGTRLTVL.